This TCR beta chain was obtained from a study of T cells in Graves' hyperthyroidism and ophthalmopathy. From RNA transcripts, TCR beta CDR3 regions were amplified. RT-PCR in the first round (using the HTBI primer set) targeted the TCR CDR3. TCRdb re-derived calls from the multiplex PCR reads in MiXCR, one entry per CDR3 protein. Of 280,000 or so distinct CDR3 sequences in the sample, about 25% are singletons; the top ten hold more than 25%. CDR3 length: 14 amino acids. After removal of 3 bases from V and 2 bases from J, the junction contained 3 bases not matched to a gene. This clonotype originated in a man aged 35-49 years with Graves' hyperthyroidism that later progressed to Graves' ophthalmopathy. Sequenced input: blood. The chain couples TRBV12-3 or TRBV12-4 to TRBJ2-5; 7 positions agree with TRBD1. CDR3 bases: TGTGCCAGCAGTTTGTCGGGACAGCAAGAGACCCAGTACTTC. The encoded protein is CASSLSGQQETQYF.